The rows below give T cell receptor beta chains drawn from one sample of a study of Ad26.COV2.S vaccination and SARS-CoV-2 variants. Produced via immunoSEQ multiplex PCR; TCRdb's table is partial and in-frame only. The sample lists approximately 280,000 clones; about 89% were seen once. The sample in question was peripheral blood, obtained in a trial of Ad26.COV2.S vaccine versus placebo. Source of these receptors: a person between 18 and 65 years old who received the Ad26.COV2.S COVID-19 vaccine or a placebo. Both conserved end residues are part of each CDR3. Fields, in order: CDR3 length, clone size, D gene, V gene, J gene, CDR3 protein, CDR3 DNA. D genes are given only for firm matches. Size tells how often a clone was seen (once, few, many) or the class of an expanded clone, and some rows leave it out.

>14|.|.|TRBV28|TRBJ1-1
CASSSPGSELGAFF
TGTGCCAGCAGTTCCCCAGGGTCGGAGTTAGGGGCTTTCTTT
>16|few|TRBD1|TRBV7-2|TRBJ2-5
CASSLRTGRFGETQYF
TGTGCCAGCAGCTTAAGGACAGGGAGGTTTGGGGAGACCCAGTACTTC
>12|.|.|TRBV28|TRBJ1-2
CASSLSGYGYTF
TGTGCCAGCAGTTTATCCGGATATGGCTACACCTTC
>18|.|.|TRBV25-1|TRBJ1-6
CASSDGVERSSYNSPLHF
TGTGCCAGCAGTGACGGGGTGGAACGGTCCTCCTATAATTCACCCCTCCACTTT
>16|.|TRBD2|TRBV6-5|TRBJ2-5
CASSYSASGGGQTQYF
TGTGCCAGCAGTTACTCGGCGTCGGGAGGGGGGCAGACCCAGTACTTC
>11|.|.|TRBV12-3/TRBV12-4|TRBJ2-1
CASSLMNEQFF
TGTGCCAGCAGTTTAATGAATGAGCAGTTCTTC
>13|.|TRBD2|TRBV24-1|TRBJ2-2
CATSLADTGELFF
TGTGCCACCAGCCTAGCGGACACCGGGGAGCTGTTTTTT
>16|.|TRBD1|TRBV9|TRBJ2-7
CASSDPTGGGPYEQYF
TGTGCCAGCAGCGACCCTACAGGGGGCGGACCCTACGAGCAGTACTTC
>15|.|.|TRBV27|TRBJ1-4
CASSRPGTANEKLFF
TGTGCCAGCAGCCGACCCGGGACTGCTAATGAAAAACTGTTTTTT
>13|.|TRBD2|TRBV6-5|TRBJ2-2
CASGTGGTGELFF
TGTGCCAGCGGGACGGGGGGCACCGGGGAGCTGTTTTTT
>13|.|.|TRBV5-1|TRBJ2-5
CASSLDPGETQYF
TGCGCCAGCAGCCTGGATCCTGGGGAGACCCAGTACTTC
>15|.|.|TRBV27|TRBJ1-5
CASSLSGSLHQPQHF
TGTGCCAGCAGTTTATCGGGAAGCCTTCACCAGCCCCAGCATTTT
>11|few|.|TRBV27|TRBJ1-2
CASGNRVGYTF
TGTGCCAGTGGAAACAGGGTTGGCTACACCTTC
>16|.|TRBD2|TRBV5-4|TRBJ2-6
CASSSREGAGANVLTF
TGTGCCAGCAGCTCCCGGGAGGGAGCTGGGGCCAACGTCCTGACTTTC
>14|.|TRBD1|TRBV19|TRBJ2-7
CASSTRTGGYEQYF
TGTGCCAGTAGTACCAGGACAGGAGGATACGAGCAGTACTTC
>12|.|.|TRBV3-1/TRBV3-2|TRBJ2-5
CASSQDEETQYF
TGTGCCAGCAGCCAAGATGAAGAGACCCAGTACTTC
>13|.|.|TRBV6-2/TRBV6-3|TRBJ1-2
CASSYPGTYGYTF
TGTGCCAGCAGTTACCCCGGGACCTATGGCTACACCTTC
>13|.|.|TRBV5-1|TRBJ2-2
CASSLSDTGELFF
TGCGCCAGCAGCTTGTCGGACACCGGGGAGCTGTTTTTT
>15|.|.|TRBV4-2|TRBJ1-2
CASSQEEGRNYGYTF
TGTGCCAGCAGCCAAGAGGAGGGGAGGAACTATGGCTACACCTTC
>16|.|TRBD1|TRBV28|TRBJ1-6
CASSGGQGVHNSPLHF
TGTGCCAGCAGCGGGGGACAGGGGGTTCATAATTCACCCCTCCACTTT
>16|.|.|TRBV30|TRBJ1-4
CAWSVTGAEETEKLFF
TGTGCCTGGAGTGTCACGGGGGCAGAAGAAACTGAAAAACTGTTTTTT
>15|.|TRBD2|TRBV7-9|TRBJ2-1
CASSLDSGGYNEQFF
TGTGCCAGCAGCTTAGATAGCGGGGGTTACAATGAGCAGTTCTTC
>16|.|.|TRBV5-1|TRBJ2-5
CASSLAGSGTEETQYF
TGCGCCAGCAGCTTGGCCGGTAGCGGGACAGAAGAGACCCAGTACTTC
>16|.|.|TRBV7-3|TRBJ1-1
CASSANPQGGSTEAFF
TGTGCCAGCAGCGCCAACCCCCAGGGCGGCAGCACTGAAGCTTTCTTT
>13|.|.|TRBV12-3/TRBV12-4|TRBJ1-1
CASSSYINTEAFF
TGTGCCAGCAGTTCCTATATTAACACTGAAGCTTTCTTT
>15|.|.|TRBV9|TRBJ1-4
CASSPSGAPREKLFF
TGTGCCAGCAGCCCCTCAGGGGCCCCGAGGGAAAAACTGTTTTTT
>13|.|.|TRBV29-1|TRBJ2-7
CSVGDTVLREQYF
TGCAGCGTTGGGGACACAGTGCTTCGCGAGCAGTACTTC
>14|.|TRBD1|TRBV30|TRBJ1-3
CAWSRQGSGNTIYF
TGTGCCTGGAGTAGACAGGGCTCTGGAAACACCATATATTTT
>15|.|.|TRBV7-9|TRBJ1-2
CASTTLRGSPGGYTF
TGTGCCAGCACCACACTCCGGGGCAGCCCGGGTGGCTACACCTTC
>15|.|.|TRBV11-2|TRBJ1-3
CASSNLQGIGNTIYF
TGTGCCAGCAGCAATCTACAGGGCATTGGAAACACCATATATTTT
>14|.|.|TRBV14|TRBJ2-5
CASSLDAGRETQYF
TGTGCCAGCAGCCTAGATGCGGGAAGGGAGACCCAGTACTTC
>14|.|TRBD1|TRBV29-1|TRBJ2-1
CSVGDRGPYNEQFF
TGCAGCGTTGGGGACAGGGGCCCCTACAATGAGCAGTTCTTC
>15|.|.|TRBV7-2|TRBJ2-2
CASSLEPGGPRELFF
TGTGCCAGCAGCTTAGAACCCGGGGGGCCCCGGGAGCTGTTTTTT
>13|once|.|TRBV29-1|TRBJ2-7
CSVGSGPRREQYF
TGCAGCGTCGGGAGTGGTCCGCGCCGCGAGCAGTACTTC
>11|.|.|TRBV29-1|TRBJ2-1
CSVARENEQFF
TGCAGCGTTGCCAGGGAGAATGAGCAGTTCTTC
>14|.|.|TRBV5-1|TRBJ2-2
CASSLESNTGELFF
TGCGCCAGCAGCTTAGAATCGAACACCGGGGAGCTGTTTTTT
>15|.|.|TRBV7-2|TRBJ1-6
CASSSRHLDNSPLHF
TGTGCCAGCAGCTCACGGCATTTGGATAATTCACCCCTCCACTTT
>13|few|.|TRBV6-5|TRBJ2-7
CATRQYNPYEQYF
TGTGCCACCCGCCAGTATAACCCCTACGAGCAGTACTTC
>15|.|TRBD1|TRBV19|TRBJ2-3
CASSSRDRNTDTQYF
TGTGCCAGTAGCAGCCGGGACAGAAACACAGATACGCAGTATTTT
>15|.|TRBD1|TRBV7-2|TRBJ2-3
CASSLRQGGTDTQYF
TGTGCCAGCAGCTTAAGACAGGGGGGCACAGATACGCAGTATTTT
>14|.|.|TRBV7-2|TRBJ1-5
CASSLGGVNQPQHF
TGTGCCAGCAGCTTAGGAGGGGTCAATCAGCCCCAGCATTTT
>15|.|.|TRBV5-1|TRBJ2-1
CASSFQLPVYNEQFF
TGCGCCAGCAGCTTTCAACTACCGGTCTACAATGAGCAGTTCTTC
>19|.|TRBD2|TRBV6-1|TRBJ2-2
CASSAIPVRGLAGAGELFF
TGTGCCAGCAGTGCCATACCTGTCAGAGGACTAGCGGGGGCCGGGGAGCTGTTTTTT
>12|.|.|TRBV6-5|TRBJ1-1
CASRKDNSEAFF
TGTGCCAGCAGGAAGGACAATAGTGAAGCTTTCTTT
>16|.|TRBD2|TRBV15|TRBJ2-3
CATSRDPASGADTQYF
TGTGCCACCAGCAGAGATCCGGCTAGCGGGGCAGATACGCAGTATTTT
>13|once|.|TRBV3-1/TRBV3-2|TRBJ2-5
CASGAGRQETQYF
TGTGCCAGCGGAGCAGGGCGACAAGAGACCCAGTACTTC